This entry lists 11 T cell receptor beta chains sequenced from one sample in a study of blood T cell repertoires in COVID-19. Clones were sequenced by immunoSEQ multiplex PCR, and TCRdb holds only the in-frame ones, with some missing. Of around 250,000 clones listed, roughly 83% are singletons. Sequenced material: peripheral blood. The receptors were sampled from a man in his 60s who had recovered from COVID-19.

The gene calls are TRBV10-3 and TRBJ2-5; 12 bases are a match to TRBD2. The V segment lost 6 bases and the J segment 0 bases; nucleotides outside the gene matches: 2. The CDR3 consists of 15 residues. Germline-derived CDR1 and CDR2 are ENHRY and SYGVKD. Here the CDR3 reads CAIRTSGGHQETQYF. CDR3 sequence (DNA): TGTGCCATCAGGACTAGCGGGGGTCACCAAGAGACCCAGTACTTC.

V gene TRBV5-1 combines with J gene TRBJ2-5; D uncertain. Trimming removed 0 bases from V and 5 bases from J, with 11 bases in between. Germline CDR1 reads SGHRS; CDR2 reads YFSETQ. The CDR3 is made up of 14 amino acids. The CDR3 DNA sequence: TGCGCCAGCAGCTTGGCCGGTCTAACGGAGACCCAGTACTTC. It is translated as CASSLAGLTETQYF.

V and J are TRBV19 and TRBJ2-1; a weak D match, TRBD1 (6 bases). The CDR3 is 14 residues long. Germline V CDR1 and CDR2: LNHDA, SQIVND (reference sequence). CDR3 region: CATHGQSPYNEQFF. The CDR3 bases are TGTGCAACACACGGACAGTCTCCGTACAATGAGCAGTTCTTC.

The rearrangement uses TRBV19 and TRBJ2-3, with D uncertain. The CDR3 loop spans 13 amino acids. The V gene's germline CDR1 is LNHDA and CDR2 SQIVND (reference sequence). V was pared by 8 bases and J by 2 bases, with 11 bases between. CDR3 nucleotides: TGTGCCAGTTCATGGCGGCACACAGATACGCAGTATTTT. This translates into CASSWRHTDTQYF.

This rearrangement joins TRBV5-1 to TRBJ2-5; possibly TRBD2 for D (5 bases). V lost 4 bases and J 4 bases, leaving 14 bases between the germline ends. The CDR3 runs to 14 residues. CDR1 and CDR2 (germline): SGHRS, YFSETQ. The CDR3 coding sequence is TGCGCCAGCAGCGGCGGGCGCCTTTCAGAGACCCAGTACTTC. Protein product: CASSGGRLSETQYF.

The chain employs TRBV28 and TRBJ1-1; D remains ambiguous. Germline loops: CDR1 MDHEN, CDR2 SYDVKM. Trimming took off 7 bases at V and 8 bases at J, with 20 bases between the two ends. The CDR3 length is 14 residues. The CDR3 DNA reads as TGTGCCAGCACCCCCACCCCAGCGGCAAGAGAAGCTTTCTTT. Protein product: CASTPTPAAREAFF.

Here the CDR3 reads CASSWGQNTGELFF. In DNA form, the CDR3 reads TGCGCCAGCAGCTGGGGACAGAACACCGGGGAGCTGTTTTTT. This chain joins TRBV5-1 and TRBJ2-2, with D possibly matching TRBD1 (6 bases). Trimming took 3 bases from V and 1 from J, leaving 7 bases between them. The CDR3 length is 14 residues. Per the germline V gene, CDR1 is SGHRS and CDR2 is YFSETQ.

The gene calls are TRBV27 and TRBJ2-7, with D tentatively TRBD2 (5 bases). There are 13 residues in the CDR3. Germline V gene sequence: CDR1 MNHEY, CDR2 SMNVEV (reference sequence). Trimming stripped 6 bases from V and 7 bases from J, with 16 bases between. CDR3 sequence reads: CASSGEPNSEQYF. The CDR3 DNA reads as TGTGCCAGCAGCGGGGAGCCCAATTCAGAGCAGTACTTC.

This chain connects TRBV6-6 to TRBJ2-1, with 10 positions matching TRBD1. The junction had 1 base not matched to a gene; V was cut back by 8 bases and J by 3 bases. This CDR3 comprises 13 residues. Looked up from germline, CDR1 is MNHNY and CDR2 is SVGAGI (reference sequence). CDR3 sequence (DNA): TGTGCCAGCCGGGACAGGGGCTACAATGAGCAGTTCTTC. Residues: CASRDRGYNEQFF.

This clone was seen at least ten times. The gene calls are TRBV5-1 and TRBJ1-2; TRBD1 is a possible D gene (5 bases). Trimming took off 0 bases at V and 4 bases at J, with 13 bases between the two ends. Germline CDR1 and CDR2: SGHRS and YFSETQ. The CDR3 covers 15 residues. DNA for the CDR3: TGCGCCAGCAGCTTGGGCGCAGGGAATGTCTATGGCTACACCTTC. Its protein is CASSLGAGNVYGYTF.

The chain recombines TRBV5-6 with TRBJ2-7; D gene uncertain. The CDR3 is 13 residues long. Trimming shortened V by 4 bases and J by 2 bases, and 10 bases separated the two germline ends. Germline CDR1 and CDR2: SGHDT and YYEEEE. This CDR3 is CASSRDITYEQYF. The CDR3, as DNA: TGTGCCAGCAGCCGTGACATCACCTACGAGCAGTACTTC.